This T cell receptor (beta chain) came from a study of early T cells in non-severe SARS-CoV-2 infection. This CDR3 contains 13 residues. Deletions cut 6 bases from V and 4 bases from J, with 11 bases between. TCRdb recomputed calls from the 5' RACE reads with MiXCR, one row per CDR3 protein. This table has approximately 65,000 distinct CDR3 sequences, roughly 13% appearing once. This clonotype was seen repeatedly, ten times or more. The chain couples TRBV12-3 or TRBV12-4 to TRBJ2-3; a possible D gene is TRBD1 (5 bases). The sequenced sample was whole blood. The clonotype comes from an adult who was a healthcare worker with PCR-confirmed SARS-CoV-2 infection or an uninfected control (not recorded which). CDR3 in amino acids: CASRQVGSDTQYF. CDR3 nucleotide sequence: TGTGCCAGCAGACAGGTCGGGTCAGATACGCAGTATTTT.